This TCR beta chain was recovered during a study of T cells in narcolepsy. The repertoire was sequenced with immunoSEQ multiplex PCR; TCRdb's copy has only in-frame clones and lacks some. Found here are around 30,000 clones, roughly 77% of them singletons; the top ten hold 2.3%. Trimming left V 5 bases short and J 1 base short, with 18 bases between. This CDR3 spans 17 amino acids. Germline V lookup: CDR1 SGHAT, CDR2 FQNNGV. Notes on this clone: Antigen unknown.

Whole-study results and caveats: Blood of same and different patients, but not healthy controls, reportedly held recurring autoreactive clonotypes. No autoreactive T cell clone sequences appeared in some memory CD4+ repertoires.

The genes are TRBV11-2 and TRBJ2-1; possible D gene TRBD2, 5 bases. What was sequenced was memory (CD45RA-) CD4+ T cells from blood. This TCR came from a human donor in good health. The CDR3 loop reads CASSPPSGGGSYNEQFF. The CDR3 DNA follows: TGTGCCAGCAGCCCGCCGTCCGGAGGTGGATCCTACAATGAGCAGTTCTTC.